This T cell receptor (beta chain) was obtained from a study of control samples from healthy donors and cancer patients. V shed 3 bases and J shed 2 bases, with 19 bases lying between them. The CDR3 loop spans 17 amino acids. CDR1 and CDR2 from the germline V gene are MDHEN and SYDVKM. The assay was immunoSEQ multiplex PCR, and TCRdb's table has in-frame clones only and misses some. The table lists more than 150,000 clones, 90% to 95% of them singletons, with more than 1.1% in the top ten. The TCR originated in a man aged 18 to 30 in good health. The V and J genes are TRBV28 and TRBJ1-1; D unresolved. Sequencing was performed on blood. The CDR3 DNA follows: TGTGCCAGCAGTTTTAGGCACATGTCGAACCTAAACACTGAAGCTTTCTTT. Its translation: CASSFRHMSNLNTEAFF.